A single sample gave rise to the 6 T cell receptor beta chains below, sequenced in a study of blood T cell repertoires in COVID-19. The repertoire was sequenced with immunoSEQ multiplex PCR; TCRdb's copy has only in-frame clones and lacks some. The data show 200,000 to 250,000 clones, roughly 88% seen once. Sequenced material: peripheral blood. The receptors were sampled from a man older than 75 with acute or convalescent COVID-19.

The CDR3 nucleotides read TGTGCCAGCAGCTTGGAACGGGGTAATCCTGGGGCCAACGTCCTGACTTTC. It yields the protein CASSLERGNPGANVLTF. V and J are TRBV5-4 and TRBJ2-6; D is perhaps TRBD2 (5 bases). This CDR3 is 17 amino acids long. Trimming left V 0 bases short and J 2 bases short, with 12 bases between. Germline loops: CDR1 SGHNT, CDR2 YYREEE (reference sequence).

This clone is a singleton in its sample. This chain joins TRBV5-4 and TRBJ1-3; D not certain. Germline CDR1 is SGHNT and CDR2 is YYREEE (reference sequence). The CDR3 length is 15 residues. The V end lost 0 bases, the J end lost 3 bases, and 10 bases lay between the germline ends. The CDR3 DNA follows: TGTGCCAGCAGCTTGGGTGGCACAGTTGGAAACACCATATATTTT. This gives the protein CASSLGGTVGNTIYF.

CDR3 bases: TGTGCCAGCAGTGAACGGGTAGCAAACACTGAAGCTTTCTTT. This gives the protein CASSERVANTEAFF. The gene calls are TRBV6-1 and TRBJ1-1; D is ambiguous. Between the trimmed V and J ends, which lost 2 bases and 2 bases, there was a span of 9 bases. Per the germline V gene, CDR1 is MNHNS and CDR2 is SASEGT. The CDR3 consists of 14 residues.

This clone was picked up many times. The chain combines TRBV6-5 with TRBJ2-1; perhaps TRBD2 as D (5 bases). V was cut by 2 bases and J by 6 bases, with 14 bases left in between. The CDR3 consists of 15 residues. In germline, CDR1 is MNHEY, CDR2 SVGAGI. Written as DNA, the CDR3 is TGTGCCAGCAGTTACGGGGTCCTAGCCCTCAATGAGCAGTTCTTC. The encoded protein is CASSYGVLALNEQFF.

The J gene is TRBJ1-2, the V gene TRBV4-1; D perhaps matches TRBD1 (6 bases). Germline loops: CDR1 MGHRA, CDR2 YSYEKL. V was shortened by 0 bases and J by 12 bases, with 11 bases between the two germline ends. The CDR3 spans 12 residues. The CDR3 is CASSQDRTAHTF. Here the CDR3 DNA reads TGCGCCAGCAGCCAAGACAGGACAGCCCACACCTTC.

CDR3 in DNA: TGTGCCAGCAGCCAGGGGACAGGGGGCACCCAGTACTTC. Translation: CASSQGTGGTQYF. This chain uses TRBV14 with TRBJ2-5; the match to TRBD1 covers 12 bases. The CDR3 spans 13 residues. With 3 bases clipped from V and 8 bases from J, the junction kept 1 base outside the gene matches. The V gene's germline CDR1 is SGHDN and CDR2 FVKESK.